Listed below are T cell receptor beta chains from one sample, sequenced in a study of blood T cell repertoires in COVID-19. Generated by immunoSEQ multiplex PCR, the TCRdb table keeps only in-frame clones and is missing some. Here the sample spans 250,000 to 350,000 clones, almost 90% being singletons. Input material: peripheral blood. These receptors were obtained from a woman in her twenties or thirties with COVID-19, enrolled during active disease. CDR3s include the opening cysteine and the closing phenylalanine or tryptophan. D genes are given only for firm matches. Size is stated for part of the rows, as once, few or many counts, or as a class when the clone is expanded.

j_gene: TRBJ2-7
d_gene: NA
abundance: NA
len: 14
v_gene: TRBV19
CDR3aa: CASSIAGILHEQYF
CDR3nt: TGTGCCAGTAGTATAGCGGGGATATTGCACGAGCAGTACTTC

j_gene: TRBJ2-3
d_gene: NA
abundance: NA
len: 13
v_gene: TRBV28
CDR3aa: CETLIGSTDTQYF
CDR3nt: TGTGAGACCCTAATCGGGAGCACAGATACGCAGTATTTT

j_gene: TRBJ1-3
d_gene: NA
abundance: NA
len: 13
v_gene: TRBV11-2
CDR3aa: CASSLGARNTIYF
CDR3nt: TGTGCCAGCAGCTTAGGAGCCAGAAACACCATATATTTT

j_gene: TRBJ1-6
d_gene: TRBD1
abundance: few
len: 14
v_gene: TRBV6-4
CDR3aa: CASSDSTGGSPLHF
CDR3nt: TGTGCCAGCAGTGACTCGACAGGGGGTTCACCCCTCCACTTT

j_gene: TRBJ1-1
d_gene: TRBD1
abundance: NA
len: 12
v_gene: TRBV7-3
CDR3aa: CASSLQTGEAFF
CDR3nt: TGTGCCAGCAGCTTGCAGACAGGGGAAGCTTTCTTT

j_gene: TRBJ2-5
d_gene: TRBD2
abundance: few
len: 14
v_gene: TRBV5-8
CDR3aa: CASSLGERERTQYF
CDR3nt: TGTGCCAGCAGCTTGGGTGAGCGGGAGAGGACCCAGTACTTC

j_gene: TRBJ2-5
d_gene: TRBD1
abundance: NA
len: 15
v_gene: TRBV10-3
CDR3aa: CAISEFGTDQETQYF
CDR3nt: TGTGCCATCAGTGAGTTTGGGACAGACCAAGAGACCCAGTACTTC

j_gene: TRBJ1-4
d_gene: NA
abundance: NA
len: 16
v_gene: TRBV5-4
CDR3aa: CASSPDVGAPREKLFF
CDR3nt: TGTGCCAGCAGCCCCGATGTGGGGGCCCCCAGGGAAAAACTGTTTTTT

j_gene: TRBJ2-7
d_gene: TRBD2
abundance: NA
len: 14
v_gene: TRBV7-8
CDR3aa: CASSFSGSLYEQYF
CDR3nt: TGTGCCAGCAGCTTTAGCGGGAGCCTCTACGAGCAGTACTTC

j_gene: TRBJ1-4
d_gene: TRBD1
abundance: NA
len: 15
v_gene: TRBV24-1
CDR3aa: CATSDGTGLNEKLFF
CDR3nt: TGTGCCACCAGTGATGGGACAGGGCTAAATGAAAAACTGTTTTTT

j_gene: TRBJ2-2
d_gene: NA
abundance: once
len: 16
v_gene: TRBV7-2
CDR3aa: CASSLDVTRNTGELFF
CDR3nt: TGTGCCAGCAGCTTAGACGTGACAAGGAACACCGGGGAGCTGTTTTTT

j_gene: TRBJ2-7
d_gene: TRBD2
abundance: NA
len: 14
v_gene: TRBV6-2/TRBV6-3
CDR3aa: CASSYSISGYEQYF
CDR3nt: TGTGCCAGCAGTTACTCGATTAGCGGGTACGAGCAGTACTTC

j_gene: TRBJ1-2
d_gene: NA
abundance: NA
len: 15
v_gene: TRBV6-5
CDR3aa: CASRPDPGAFYGYTF
CDR3nt: TGTGCCAGCAGGCCAGACCCAGGGGCGTTCTATGGCTACACCTTC

j_gene: TRBJ2-5
d_gene: NA
abundance: NA
len: 13
v_gene: TRBV7-8
CDR3aa: CASSLLAAETQYF
CDR3nt: TGTGCCAGCAGCCTACTAGCAGCAGAGACCCAGTACTTC

j_gene: TRBJ1-3
d_gene: NA
abundance: NA
len: 14
v_gene: TRBV30
CDR3aa: CAWSDGGVGNTIYF
CDR3nt: TGTGCCTGGAGTGATGGAGGGGTTGGAAACACCATATATTTT

j_gene: TRBJ1-2
d_gene: NA
abundance: NA
len: 14
v_gene: TRBV19
CDR3aa: CASSPRGGAYGYTF
CDR3nt: TGTGCCAGCTCCCCCCGGGGGGGGGCATATGGCTACACCTTC

j_gene: TRBJ1-6
d_gene: NA
abundance: NA
len: 15
v_gene: TRBV28
CDR3aa: CASSKDRIYNSPLHF
CDR3nt: TGTGCCAGCAGCAAAGACAGGATCTATAATTCACCCCTCCACTTT

j_gene: TRBJ2-2
d_gene: NA
abundance: NA
len: 13
v_gene: TRBV19
CDR3aa: CASSQGNTGELFF
CDR3nt: TGTGCCAGTTCCCAGGGAAACACCGGGGAGCTGTTTTTT

j_gene: TRBJ1-4
d_gene: NA
abundance: NA
len: 14
v_gene: TRBV9
CDR3aa: CASSVAQGHEKLFF
CDR3nt: TGTGCCAGCAGCGTAGCGCAGGGGCACGAAAAACTGTTTTTT

j_gene: TRBJ1-1
d_gene: NA
abundance: NA
len: 13
v_gene: TRBV28
CDR3aa: CASSWGGITEAFF
CDR3nt: TGTGCCAGCAGTTGGGGGGGCATAACTGAAGCTTTCTTT

j_gene: TRBJ1-2
d_gene: TRBD1
abundance: NA
len: 17
v_gene: TRBV3-1/TRBV3-2
CDR3aa: CASSQGLWTGAQDGYTF
CDR3nt: TGTGCCAGCAGCCAAGGGCTGTGGACAGGGGCCCAAGATGGCTACACCTTC

j_gene: TRBJ1-2
d_gene: NA
abundance: few
len: 14
v_gene: TRBV5-5
CDR3aa: CASSLSYSNYGYTF
CDR3nt: TGTGCCAGCAGCTTGTCTTACAGCAACTATGGCTACACCTTC

j_gene: TRBJ2-7
d_gene: NA
abundance: few
len: 14
v_gene: TRBV10-1
CDR3aa: CASSGAAGDYEQYF
CDR3nt: TGCGCCAGCAGTGGGGCTGCCGGGGATTACGAGCAGTACTTC

j_gene: TRBJ2-3
d_gene: TRBD1
abundance: NA
len: 15
v_gene: TRBV15
CDR3aa: CATHPGTGHTDTQYF
CDR3nt: TGTGCCACCCACCCGGGGACAGGGCACACAGATACGCAGTATTTT

j_gene: TRBJ2-3
d_gene: TRBD2
abundance: NA
len: 16
v_gene: TRBV7-8
CDR3aa: CASSSTSGGSKATQYF
CDR3nt: TGTGCCAGCAGCTCGACTTCGGGGGGGTCGAAGGCCACGCAGTATTTT

j_gene: TRBJ2-2
d_gene: NA
abundance: NA
len: 16
v_gene: TRBV24-1
CDR3aa: CATSDPGQWGTGELFF
CDR3nt: TGTGCCACCAGTGATCCCGGACAGTGGGGAACCGGGGAGCTGTTTTTT

j_gene: TRBJ1-4
d_gene: NA
abundance: NA
len: 14
v_gene: TRBV27
CDR3aa: CASSLSGRDEKLFF
CDR3nt: TGTGCCAGCAGTTTGTCCGGGCGGGATGAAAAACTGTTTTTT

j_gene: TRBJ2-2
d_gene: TRBD2
abundance: NA
len: 12
v_gene: TRBV28
CDR3aa: CASSSTSWELFF
CDR3nt: TGTGCCAGCAGCTCGACTAGCTGGGAGCTGTTTTTT

j_gene: TRBJ2-3
d_gene: TRBD1
abundance: NA
len: 13
v_gene: TRBV5-1
CDR3aa: CASSQQGGDTQYF
CDR3nt: TGCGCCAGCAGCCAACAGGGGGGAGATACGCAGTATTTT

j_gene: TRBJ2-7
d_gene: NA
abundance: few
len: 12
v_gene: TRBV2
CDR3aa: CASSAQGLEQYF
CDR3nt: TGTGCCAGCAGTGCTCAGGGGCTCGAGCAGTACTTC

j_gene: TRBJ2-1
d_gene: TRBD2
abundance: NA
len: 15
v_gene: TRBV3-1/TRBV3-2
CDR3aa: CASSSGVAGVGEQFF
CDR3nt: TGTGCCAGCAGTTCTGGAGTAGCGGGAGTTGGTGAGCAGTTCTTC

j_gene: TRBJ2-3
d_gene: TRBD2
abundance: NA
len: 15
v_gene: TRBV11-3
CDR3aa: CASSSLAESTDTQYF
CDR3nt: TGTGCCAGCAGCTCGCTAGCGGAGAGCACAGATACGCAGTATTTT

j_gene: TRBJ2-7
d_gene: NA
abundance: NA
len: 14
v_gene: TRBV7-2
CDR3aa: CASKRAGDAYEQYF
CDR3nt: TGTGCCAGCAAGAGGGCGGGTGATGCCTACGAGCAGTACTTC

j_gene: TRBJ1-2
d_gene: NA
abundance: NA
len: 13
v_gene: TRBV28
CDR3aa: CASSLEGGYGYTF
CDR3nt: TGTGCCAGCAGTTTAGAGGGCGGGTATGGCTACACCTTC

j_gene: TRBJ2-7
d_gene: TRBD1
abundance: NA
len: 15
v_gene: TRBV6-1
CDR3aa: CASSEGQDREHEQYF
CDR3nt: TGTGCCAGCAGTGAGGGCCAGGACAGGGAACACGAGCAGTACTTC

j_gene: TRBJ2-7
d_gene: NA
abundance: NA
len: 12
v_gene: TRBV5-1
CDR3aa: CASSSQGYEQYF
CDR3nt: TGCGCCAGCAGCTCGCAGGGGTACGAGCAGTACTTC

j_gene: TRBJ2-7
d_gene: NA
abundance: NA
len: 14
v_gene: TRBV7-9
CDR3aa: CASSLVGANYEQYF
CDR3nt: TGTGCCAGCAGCTTAGTGGGGGCAAACTACGAGCAGTACTTC

j_gene: TRBJ2-7
d_gene: TRBD2
abundance: NA
len: 17
v_gene: TRBV7-9
CDR3aa: CASSLIGLAGKDYEQYF
CDR3nt: TGTGCCAGCAGCTTAATAGGACTAGCGGGCAAGGACTACGAGCAGTACTTC

j_gene: TRBJ2-7
d_gene: NA
abundance: NA
len: 15
v_gene: TRBV6-2/TRBV6-3
CDR3aa: CASSYSITYSYEQYF
CDR3nt: TGTGCCAGCAGTTACTCAATTACCTATTCCTACGAGCAGTACTTC

j_gene: TRBJ1-5
d_gene: NA
abundance: few
len: 14
v_gene: TRBV5-1
CDR3aa: CASSLGVSNQPQHF
CDR3nt: TGCGCCAGCAGCTTGGGAGTAAGCAATCAGCCCCAGCATTTT